The 28 T cell receptor beta chains below were found in one sample sequenced in a study of T cell responses to AZD1222 COVID-19 vaccine. Data came from immunoSEQ multiplex PCR; TCRdb stores just in-frame clones and leaves some out. The profile shows 150,000 to 200,000 clones, roughly 90% of them singletons. The sample here was peripheral blood, taken on day 0 of AZD1222 vaccination. Every receptor here comes from an adult in good health.

The chain recombines TRBV19 with TRBJ2-3, with 12 bases identical to TRBD2. V shed 5 bases and J 3 bases; nucleotides not matched to a gene: 9. The CDR3 sequence is 17 residues long. The germline V gene has CDR1 LNHDA and CDR2 SQIVND (reference sequence). The CDR3 here is CASSFNRLAGVTDTQYF. CDR3 DNA: TGTGCCAGTAGTTTCAATAGACTAGCGGGAGTGACAGATACGCAGTATTTT.

The chain has TRBV11-3 and TRBJ2-7; 7 bases are a match to TRBD1. The CDR3 totals 14 residues. V dropped 5 bases and J dropped 3; count of bases not matched to a gene: 7. Per the germline V gene, CDR1 is SGHNT and CDR2 is YENEEA. CDR3 nucleotide sequence: TGTGCCAGCAGCCATCAGGGGGAAGGCTACGAGCAGTACTTC. Its protein product is CASSHQGEGYEQYF. The full variable domain, its missing parts supplied by reference TRBV11-3 and TRBJ2-7, is EAGVVQSPRYKIIEKKQPVAFWCNPISGHNTLYWYLQNLGQGPELLIRYENEEAVDDSQLPKDRFSAERLKGVDSTLKIQPAELGDSAVYLCASSHQGEGYEQYFGPGTRLTVT.

V usage is TRBV5-5 and J usage is TRBJ1-4; D remains ambiguous. CDR1 and CDR2 from the germline V gene are SGHKS and YYEKEE (reference sequence). The V gene lost 0 bases and the J gene lost 5 bases, with 5 bases spanning the gap. This CDR3 has 13 residues. The CDR3: CASSLARNEKLFF. The CDR3 region has the DNA TGTGCCAGCAGCTTGGCCAGAAATGAAAAACTGTTTTTT.

The genes are TRBV9 and TRBJ1-2, with D unresolved. The CDR3 extends over 13 amino acids. The germline gives CDR1 SGDLS, CDR2 YYNGEE. Trimming left V 0 bases short and J 8 bases short, with 11 bases between. For the CDR3, the DNA is TGTGCCAGCAGCGTAGATGGTTACGGAGGCTACACCTTC. It encodes CASSVDGYGGYTF.

This clone was recorded only once. The J gene is TRBJ2-7, the V gene TRBV7-2; D unclear. The CDR3 extends over 13 amino acids. The germline V gene encodes CDR1 SGHTA and CDR2 FQGNSA. The V and J ends lost 5 bases and 0 bases respectively, with 8 bases between them. CDR3 loop: CASSPRSSYEQYF. The DNA of the CDR3 is TGTGCCAGCAGCCCGAGGAGCTCCTACGAGCAGTACTTC.

V and J are TRBV7-2 and TRBJ2-2; 7 bases align to TRBD1. Germline-derived CDR1 and CDR2 are SGHTA and FQGNSA. Trimming took 1 base from V and 5 from J; bases not matched to a gene: 4. This CDR3 has 15 amino acids. This chain's CDR3 is CASSLDRGWTGELFF. The CDR3 nucleotides are TGTGCCAGCAGCTTAGACAGGGGATGGACCGGGGAGCTGTTTTTT.

DNA for the CDR3: TGTGCCAGCAGTTTACAGACCCCCTACGAGCAGTACTTC. Translated: CASSLQTPYEQYF. The chain combines TRBV27 with TRBJ2-7, with unresolved D. The CDR3 is made up of 13 amino acids. Per the germline V gene, CDR1 is MNHEY and CDR2 is SMNVEV (reference sequence). The germline V and J ends were trimmed by 2 bases and 2 bases, with 7 bases remaining between them.

This clone has a single count. The J gene is TRBJ2-7, the V gene TRBV21-1; the table names TRBD2, a call not compared with the DNA. TRBV21-1 is shown as a pseudogene. The CDR3 is made up of 16 amino acids. The CDR3: CASSKDLGTSKGEQYF. CDR3 sequence (DNA): TGTGCCAGCAGCAAAGATCTAGGGACTAGTAAAGGCGAGCAGTACTTC.

This chain joins TRBV6-5 and TRBJ1-6, with D possibly TRBD1 on 5 matching bases. Germline lookup yields CDR1 MNHEY and CDR2 SVGAGI. V was clipped by 6 bases and J by 10 bases, with 16 bases between them. This CDR3 has 14 amino acids. The CDR3 reads CASSHGTRESPLHF. The CDR3, as DNA: TGTGCCAGCAGCCACGGGACTAGAGAATCACCCCTCCACTTT.

The CDR3 region has the DNA TGTGCCAGTAGTATCCTTGTGGGGATCTATGGCTACACCTTC. It translates to CASSILVGIYGYTF. The J gene is TRBJ1-2, the V gene TRBV19, with D hard to call. This CDR3 has 14 amino acids. Germline V CDR1 and CDR2: LNHDA, SQIVND (reference sequence). V was shortened by 3 bases and J by 4 bases, with 12 bases between the two germline ends.

This clone was observed once. The V and J genes are TRBV5-1 and TRBJ2-7, with 9 nucleotides matching TRBD1. Germline V gives CDR1 SGHRS, CDR2 YFSETQ. This CDR3 has 15 amino acids. V was pared by 0 bases and J by 2 bases, with 3 bases of the junction left unmatched. The CDR3 reads CASSLGTGDTYEQYF. Written as DNA, the CDR3 is TGCGCCAGCAGCTTGGGGACAGGGGATACCTACGAGCAGTACTTC.

The chain couples TRBV3-1 (or the pseudogene TRBV3-2) to TRBJ1-4; TRBD1 agrees at 11 bases. V lost 4 bases and J lost 8; bases outside the gene matches: 15. The CDR3 loop spans 18 amino acids. Germline-derived CDR1 and CDR2 are LGHDT and YNNKEL (reference sequence). The CDR3 DNA sequence: TGTGCCAGCAGCCCCGGACAGGGGGCGGAAGATTTGAGGGAAAAACTGTTTTTT. Its protein is CASSPGQGAEDLREKLFF.

V is TRBV12-3 or TRBV12-4 and J is TRBJ2-7; TRBD2 might be the D (6 bases). V gave up 4 bases and J gave up 7 bases, with 11 bases separating them. The CDR3 spans 12 residues. The CDR3 nucleotides are TGTGCCAGCAGTTCTGGACTATTTGAGCAGTACTTC. Translated: CASSSGLFEQYF.

This clone was seen a single time. CDR3 sequence: CASSEGGAAKNIQYF. DNA for the CDR3: TGTGCCAGCAGCGAGGGGGGGGCTGCCAAAAACATTCAGTACTTC. The chain has TRBV5-4 and TRBJ2-4; tentative D call: TRBD2 (7 bases). Trimming removed 4 bases from V and 1 base from J, with 12 bases in between. This CDR3 spans 15 amino acids. Germline CDR1 SGHNT, CDR2 YYREEE (reference sequence).

This chain links TRBV28 with TRBJ2-1; TRBD2 aligns across 12 bases. Germline lookup yields CDR1 MDHEN and CDR2 SYDVKM. The CDR3 has 17 amino acids. With 5 bases clipped from V and 9 bases from J, the junction kept 14 bases outside the gene matches. The CDR3 DNA sequence: TGTGCCAGCAGTGGGCCGGTGGGGCTAGCGGGAGGGAGTGAGCAGTTCTTC. Translating gives CASSGPVGLAGGSEQFF.

This clone appeared a few times. V is TRBV5-1 and J is TRBJ1-1; no firm D call. The V and J ends lost 2 bases and 2 bases respectively, with 7 bases between them. Germline V gives CDR1 SGHRS, CDR2 YFSETQ. The length of the CDR3 is 13 residues. The CDR3 coding sequence is TGCGCCAGCAGCTTTCACGATAACACTGAAGCTTTCTTT. Translated, it gives CASSFHDNTEAFF. The whole variable domain, remainder taken from reference TRBV5-1 and TRBJ1-1, is KAGVTQTPRYLIKTRGQQVTLSCSPISGHRSVSWYQQTPGQGLQFLFEYFSETQRNKGNFPGRFSGRQFSNSRSEMNVSTLELGDSALYLCASSFHDNTEAFFGQGTRLTVV.

V gene TRBV7-3 combines with J gene TRBJ1-2; 9 nucleotides agree with TRBD1. The V gene's germline CDR1 is SGHTA and CDR2 FQGTGA. The junction had 5 bases not matched to a gene; V was cut back by 0 bases and J by 6 bases. CDR3 size: 15 residues. CDR3: CASSLTGTGTNGYTF. Written as DNA, the CDR3 is TGTGCCAGCAGCTTAACCGGGACAGGGACCAATGGCTACACCTTC.

The CDR3 sequence: CASSRGEDSLEAFF. DNA of the CDR3: TGTGCCAGCAGCCGTGGGGAGGACAGTTTAGAAGCTTTCTTT. The V gene is TRBV5-8, the J gene TRBJ1-1; D is possibly TRBD1 (6 bases). The V and J ends lost 4 bases and 8 bases respectively, with 18 bases between them. The germline CDR1 and CDR2 sequences are SGHTS and YDEGEE. CDR3 length: 14 residues.

V and J are TRBV3-1 (or the pseudogene TRBV3-2) and TRBJ2-1; perhaps D is TRBD1 or TRBD2 (5 bases each). Per the germline V gene, CDR1 is LGHDT and CDR2 is YNNKEL (reference sequence). The CDR3 loop spans 15 amino acids. Deletions cut 3 bases from V and 15 bases from J, with 24 bases between. The CDR3 region has the DNA TGTGCCAGCAGCCAGGCCTCCAAAGGGACCCCTTCGCCGTTCTTC. It translates to CASSQASKGTPSPFF.

This chain connects TRBV4-1 to TRBJ1-5; 8 bases are shared with TRBD1. The CDR3 sequence is 17 residues long. V shed 4 bases and J 4 bases; nucleotides not matched to a gene: 12. Germline CDR1 is MGHRA and CDR2 is YSYEKL. CDR3 sequence (DNA): TGCGCCAGCAGCCCCATGCCGGGACAGGCGCTGAATCAGCCCCAGCATTTT. This sequence encodes CASSPMPGQALNQPQHF.

With regard to this clone: The sample contains more than one DNA sequence encoding this CDR3. CDR3 DNA sequence: TGTGCCAGCAGTGGGGGGGCTAATGAAAAACTGTTTTTT. Its translation: CASSGGANEKLFF. V usage is TRBV27 and J usage is TRBJ1-4; a weak D match, TRBD1 (5 bases). Germline CDR1 MNHEY, CDR2 SMNVEV (reference sequence). The CDR3 runs to 13 residues. V shed 5 bases and J shed 3 bases, with 7 bases lying between them.

This chain connects TRBV28 to TRBJ1-6; 10 bases map to TRBD1. CDR3 size: 19 residues. Germline V gene sequence: CDR1 MDHEN, CDR2 SYDVKM. V lost 6 bases to trimming and J lost 6 bases; unmatched junction nucleotides: 17. The CDR3 reads CASRPRDRGAERANSPLHF. In nucleotides, the CDR3 is TGTGCCAGCAGACCTAGGGACAGGGGTGCAGAAAGGGCTAATTCACCCCTCCACTTT.

The genes are TRBV5-1 and TRBJ1-3; D remains unclear. The CDR3 runs to 15 residues. V shed 0 bases and J shed 4 bases, with 11 bases lying between them. Germline-derived CDR1 and CDR2 are SGHRS and YFSETQ. As DNA, the CDR3 is TGCGCCAGCAGCTTGGCCGGTAGGACCGGAAACACCATATATTTT. Translating it yields CASSLAGRTGNTIYF.

The chain joins TRBV7-2 to TRBJ1-1, with TRBD1 as a possible D gene (6 bases). The CDR3 is made up of 14 amino acids. In germline, CDR1 is SGHTA, CDR2 FQGNSA. Trimming removed 3 bases at V and 5 bases at J, with 13 bases between. CDR3 nucleotide sequence: TGTGCCAGCAGCTTGGACCCGACAGGAACTGAAGCTTTCTTT. Its protein is CASSLDPTGTEAFF.

J is TRBJ2-7 and V is TRBV27; weak D call: TRBD2 (7 bases). CDR1 and CDR2 from the germline V gene are MNHEY and SMNVEV (reference sequence). The CDR3 runs to 13 residues. Trimming pared 4 bases from V and 6 bases from J, leaving 13 bases between. The CDR3 sequence is CASSSGGPSEQYF. Written as DNA, the CDR3 is TGTGCCAGCAGTTCCGGGGGGCCCAGCGAGCAGTACTTC.

This rearrangement joins TRBV5-1 to TRBJ2-2; 8 bases fit TRBD1. The CDR3 loop spans 14 amino acids. J was trimmed by 6 bases and V by 4 bases; bases with no gene match: 5. Per the germline V gene, CDR1 is SGHRS and CDR2 is YFSETQ. CDR3 sequence reads: CASSVADRAGELFF. The CDR3 region has the DNA TGCGCCAGCAGCGTGGCGGACAGGGCCGGGGAGCTGTTTTTT.

In regard to this clone: The same CDR3 is also encoded by other DNA sequences in this sample. J is TRBJ1-1 and V is TRBV15; D not resolved. Looked up from germline, CDR1 is LNHNV and CDR2 is YYDKDF (reference sequence). V lost 0 bases and J 7 bases, leaving 6 bases between the germline ends. This CDR3 has 12 residues. The CDR3 DNA sequence: TGTGCCACCAGCAGAGACCGGGGTGAAGCTTTCTTT. Amino acid sequence: CATSRDRGEAFF.

This chain joins TRBV2 and TRBJ2-2, with D perhaps matching TRBD2 (6 bases). The CDR3 covers 12 residues. V was shortened by 10 bases and J by 3 bases, with 9 bases between the two germline ends. Germline V CDR1 and CDR2: SNHLY, FYNNEI. In nucleotides, the CDR3 is TGTGCCACACAGCGGGACACCGGGGAGCTGTTTTTT. Translated: CATQRDTGELFF.